These 11 T cell receptor beta chains originate from one sample sequenced in a study of blood T cell repertoires in COVID-19 (TCRdb year 2020). The library was made by the immunoSEQ multiplex PCR assay. This immuneACCESS table, as held by TCRdb, lists in-frame sequences with V and J called but not all clones. Of the missing ones, under half trace to an unresolved V gene in checked studies; the others have no known cause. The sample contains roughly 270,000 clones, approximately 85% of them found a single time. The top ten clonotypes cover approximately 5% of the sample. Sequencing was performed on peripheral blood. The receptor source for this set is a man aged 45-65 years with active or convalescent COVID-19.

The chain carries TRBV11-2 and TRBJ1-1; perhaps TRBD1 as D (5 bases). V was cut by 0 bases and J by 4 bases, with 12 bases left in between. The length of the CDR3 is 15 residues. Germline assignment: CDR1 SGHAT and CDR2 FQNNGV. CDR3 DNA sequence: TGTGCCAGCAGCTTAGATCCCGGGGGACCCACTGAAGCTTTCTTT. Encoded protein: CASSLDPGGPTEAFF.

Remarks on this clone: Other DNA sequences in the same sample also yield this CDR3. The chain couples TRBV19 to TRBJ1-4; no firm D call. The germline CDR1 and CDR2 sequences are LNHDA and SQIVND (reference sequence). The CDR3 runs 13 residues. With 7 bases removed from V and 2 bases from J, the gap between germline ends came to 8 bases. The CDR3 protein is CASKPGTNEKLFF. The CDR3 DNA follows: TGTGCCAGTAAGCCCGGGACTAATGAAAAACTGTTTTTT.

In this sample, this clone turned up once. V gene TRBV4-2 combines with J gene TRBJ2-3; 7 bases align to TRBD2. This CDR3 has 16 amino acids. V lost 1 base to trimming and J lost 4 bases; unmatched junction nucleotides: 8. CDR1 and CDR2 from the germline V gene are LGHNA and YNFKEQ. The CDR3 loop is CASSQVSTSRPDTQYF. CDR3 DNA sequence: TGTGCCAGCAGCCAAGTATCGACTAGCCGGCCAGATACGCAGTATTTT.

The chain has TRBV7-2 and TRBJ2-7; 14 bases are shared with TRBD2. With 0 bases clipped from V and 2 bases from J, the junction kept 3 bases outside the gene matches. The CDR3 extends over 17 amino acids. Germline-derived CDR1 and CDR2 are SGHTA and FQGNSA. The CDR3 region is CASSLAGLAGDPYEQYF. Here the CDR3 DNA reads TGTGCCAGCAGCTTAGCGGGACTAGCGGGAGACCCCTACGAGCAGTACTTC.

The chain combines TRBV4-3 with TRBJ1-4; possibly TRBD1 for D (6 bases). CDR1 is LGHNA, CDR2 YSLEER, per germline. V was cut by 4 bases and J by 7 bases, with 19 bases left in between. This CDR3 is 16 amino acids long. The CDR3 bases are TGCGCCAGCAGCCCCTCGGATCGGGGGGGCGTTGAAAAACTGTTTTTT. Translated, it gives CASSPSDRGGVEKLFF.

This clone came up once. The chain carries TRBV28 and TRBJ1-1; 8 bases are shared with TRBD1. The CDR3 spans 16 residues. Germline lookup yields CDR1 MDHEN and CDR2 SYDVKM. V gave up 6 bases and J gave up 1 base; unmatched junction bases: 10. The CDR3 region has the DNA TGTGCCAGCAGCCCCGACAGGGGAAGTAGGAACACTGAAGCTTTCTTT. Translated, it gives CASSPDRGSRNTEAFF.

This clone appeared a few times. The rearrangement links TRBV5-8 to TRBJ1-3; 9 nucleotides agree with TRBD1. The CDR3 loop spans 16 amino acids. The junction had 7 bases not matched to a gene; V was cut back by 3 bases and J by 3 bases. The V gene's germline CDR1 is SGHTS and CDR2 YDEGEE. The CDR3 DNA follows: TGTGCCAGCAGCTATACACAGGGGGCTTTTGGAAACACCATATATTTT. The encoded protein is CASSYTQGAFGNTIYF.

This chain uses TRBV5-1 with TRBJ2-7; D is possibly TRBD1 (6 bases). The CDR3 is made up of 14 amino acids. The V end lost 8 bases, the J end lost 0 bases, and 15 bases lay between the germline ends. Germline V gives CDR1 SGHRS, CDR2 YFSETQ. This CDR3 reads CASSDRLSSYEQYF. As DNA, the CDR3 is TGCGCCAGTAGTGACAGGTTGAGCTCCTACGAGCAGTACTTC.

The chain employs TRBV11-3 and TRBJ2-3, with 7 nucleotides matching TRBD1. Germline values: CDR1 SGHNT, CDR2 YENEEA. The CDR3 length is 14 residues. The trim removed 4 bases at V and 2 bases at J, leaving 3 bases unmatched. This CDR3 reads CASSSEGATDTQYF. The CDR3 nucleotides read TGTGCCAGCAGCTCCGAGGGGGCCACAGATACGCAGTATTTT.

J is TRBJ1-1 and V is TRBV6-6; a weak D match, TRBD1 (5 bases). The CDR3 sequence is 12 residues long. Trimming removed 5 bases at V and 5 bases at J, with 9 bases between. The germline V gene has CDR1 MNHNY and CDR2 SVGAGI (reference sequence). In DNA form, the CDR3 reads TGTGCCAGCAGTCCAGGGCGGACTGAAGCTTTCTTT. Translated, it gives CASSPGRTEAFF.

This clone was detected a few times. This rearrangement joins TRBV23-1 to TRBJ2-2; TRBD2 might be the D (5 bases). TRBV23-1 is an ORF for which the function is uncertain. Trimming left V 3 bases short and J 1 base short, with 12 bases between. This CDR3 contains 16 residues. As DNA, the CDR3 is TGCGCCAGCAGTCATATCTCGAGCGGGAACACCGGGGAGCTGTTTTTT. Translated, it gives CASSHISSGNTGELFF.